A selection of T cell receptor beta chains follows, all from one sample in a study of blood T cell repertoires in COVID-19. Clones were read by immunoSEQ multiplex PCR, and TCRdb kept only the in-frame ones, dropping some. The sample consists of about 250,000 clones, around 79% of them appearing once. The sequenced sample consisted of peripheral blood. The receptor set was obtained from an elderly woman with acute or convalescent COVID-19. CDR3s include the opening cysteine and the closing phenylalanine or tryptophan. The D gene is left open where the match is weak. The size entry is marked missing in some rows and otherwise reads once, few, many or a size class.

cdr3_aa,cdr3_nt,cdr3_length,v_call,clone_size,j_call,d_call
CASSLAQGAYNEQFF,TGTGCCAGCAGCTTAGCGCAAGGGGCCTACAATGAGCAGTTCTTC,15,TRBV7-7,NA,TRBJ2-1,NA
CASSQQGANSPLHF,TGTGCCAGCAGTCAACAGGGGGCGAACTCACCCCTCCACTTT,14,TRBV2,NA,TRBJ1-6,TRBD1
CASSQRTAENTEAFF,TGTGCCAGCAGCCAACGGACAGCAGAGAACACTGAAGCTTTCTTT,15,TRBV3-1/TRBV3-2,NA,TRBJ1-1,NA
CASSPWQATNEKLFF,TGTGCCAGCAGCCCCTGGCAGGCAACTAATGAAAAACTGTTTTTT,15,TRBV3-1/TRBV3-2,NA,TRBJ1-4,NA
CASSLGQGVGETQYF,TGTGCCAGCAGCCTGGGACAGGGTGTCGGAGAGACCCAGTACTTC,15,TRBV27,NA,TRBJ2-5,TRBD1
CASVVRDSGANVLTF,TGTGCCAGCGTCGTCCGGGACTCTGGGGCCAACGTCCTGACTTTC,15,TRBV2,once,TRBJ2-6,NA
CASSVVAGLQETQYF,TGTGCCAGCAGCGTAGTGGCGGGGCTTCAAGAGACCCAGTACTTC,15,TRBV9,few,TRBJ2-5,NA
CASSQGGGAYEQYF,TGTGCCAGCAGCCAAGGGGGGGGCGCCTACGAGCAGTACTTC,14,TRBV3-1/TRBV3-2,NA,TRBJ2-7,NA
CASSYIGSSYNEQFF,TGTGCCAGCAGTTACATTGGGAGCTCCTACAATGAGCAGTTCTTC,15,TRBV6-5,few,TRBJ2-1,NA
CASSRLRGNSPLHF,TGTGCCAGCAGCCGCCTTAGGGGGAATTCACCCCTCCACTTT,14,TRBV9,NA,TRBJ1-6,NA
CASSQDKDRAQTYNSPLHF,TGTGCCAGCAGCCAGGACAAAGACAGGGCGCAAACCTATAATTCACCCCTCCACTTT,19,TRBV5-4,NA,TRBJ1-6,TRBD1
CASSLAGTPNTEAFF,TGTGCCAGCAGCTTGGCCGGGACACCGAACACTGAAGCTTTCTTT,15,TRBV5-8,many,TRBJ1-1,NA
CATSRDIQYTEAFF,TGTGCCACCAGCAGAGATATACAGTACACTGAAGCTTTCTTT,14,TRBV15,NA,TRBJ1-1,NA
CASSLEGLRGAEAFF,TGCGCCAGCAGCTTGGAGGGACTGCGGGGGGCTGAAGCTTTCTTT,15,TRBV5-1,NA,TRBJ1-1,NA
CASSQGGQGSSYNSPLHF,TGTGCCAGCAGCCAGGGAGGACAGGGAAGCTCCTATAATTCACCCCTCCACTTT,18,TRBV7-9,NA,TRBJ1-6,TRBD1
CAISDAGGSYNEQFF,TGTGCCATCAGTGATGCCGGGGGCTCCTACAATGAGCAGTTCTTC,15,TRBV10-3,few,TRBJ2-1,NA
CASSPQRENEQYF,TGTGCCAGCTCACCACAGCGGGAAAACGAGCAGTACTTC,13,TRBV18,NA,TRBJ2-7,TRBD2
CASSPTGANYGYTF,TGTGCCAGCAGCCCGACAGGGGCTAACTATGGCTACACCTTC,14,TRBV3-1/TRBV3-2,NA,TRBJ1-2,TRBD1
CASSGRGEQYF,TGTGCCAGCAGCGGACGGGGGGAGCAGTACTTC,11,TRBV7-2,once,TRBJ2-7,NA
CASSPGTGNYGYTF,TGTGCCAGCAGCCCCGGGACAGGGAACTATGGCTACACCTTC,14,TRBV9,NA,TRBJ1-2,TRBD1
CASSGLAGVGGTGELFF,TGCGCCAGCAGTGGGCTAGCGGGAGTCGGTGGAACCGGGGAGCTGTTTTTT,17,TRBV5-1,NA,TRBJ2-2,TRBD2
CASSPTGGTDTQYF,TGTGCCAGCTCACCCACAGGGGGCACAGATACGCAGTATTTT,14,TRBV18,NA,TRBJ2-3,TRBD1
CASSMSGQGVPAYEQYF,TGTGCCAGTAGTATGAGCGGACAGGGGGTTCCTGCCTACGAGCAGTACTTC,17,TRBV19,NA,TRBJ2-7,TRBD1
CASSMGGLEETQYF,TGCGCCAGCAGCATGGGCGGGCTAGAGGAGACCCAGTACTTC,14,TRBV5-1,NA,TRBJ2-5,NA
CASSLVSGSGANVLTF,TGTGCCAGCAGCTTAGTTTCAGGGTCTGGGGCCAACGTCCTGACTTTC,16,TRBV7-9,once,TRBJ2-6,NA
CASSQVMGENTGELFF,TGTGCCAGCAGCCAAGTAATGGGAGAGAACACCGGGGAGCTGTTTTTT,16,TRBV3-1/TRBV3-2,NA,TRBJ2-2,NA
CASSVGGGHDGNTIYF,TGTGCCAGCAGCGTAGGAGGTGGACACGACGGAAACACCATATATTTT,16,TRBV9,NA,TRBJ1-3,NA
CASSTAVNTEAFF,TGTGCCAGCAGTACAGCAGTGAACACTGAAGCTTTCTTT,13,TRBV2,NA,TRBJ1-1,NA
CASSPGAGAGNEQFF,TGTGCCAGCTCACCAGGGGCGGGAGCAGGCAATGAGCAGTTCTTC,15,TRBV18,NA,TRBJ2-1,TRBD2
CSVDLRDYNEQFF,TGCAGCGTTGACCTCAGGGACTACAATGAGCAGTTCTTC,13,TRBV29-1,NA,TRBJ2-1,NA